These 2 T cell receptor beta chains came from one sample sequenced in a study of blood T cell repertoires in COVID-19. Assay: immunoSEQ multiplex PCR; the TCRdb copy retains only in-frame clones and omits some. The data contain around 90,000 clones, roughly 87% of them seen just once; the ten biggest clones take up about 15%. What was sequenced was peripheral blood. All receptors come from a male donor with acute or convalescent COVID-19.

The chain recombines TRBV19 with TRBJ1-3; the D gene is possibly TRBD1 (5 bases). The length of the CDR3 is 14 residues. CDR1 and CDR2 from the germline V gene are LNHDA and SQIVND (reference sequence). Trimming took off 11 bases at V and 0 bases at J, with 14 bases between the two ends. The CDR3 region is CAVGPDRSGNTIYF. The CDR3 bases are TGTGCCGTGGGGCCGGACCGCTCTGGAAACACCATATATTTT.

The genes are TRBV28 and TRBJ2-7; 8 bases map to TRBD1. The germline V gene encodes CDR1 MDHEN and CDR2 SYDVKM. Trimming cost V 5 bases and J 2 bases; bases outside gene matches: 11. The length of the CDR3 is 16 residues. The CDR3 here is CASSQTGQGFAYEQYF. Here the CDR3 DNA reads TGTGCCAGCAGTCAAACCGGACAGGGTTTTGCCTACGAGCAGTACTTC.